This entry describes one TCR beta chain. What it binds is unknown. Any history of autoimmune disease or systemic immunosuppression disqualified patients. The data derive from a study of OX40 agonist ivuxolimab in advanced cancers. Study-level information: Patients were treated with intravenous ivuxolimab, dosed at 0.01 to 10 mg/kg and infused every 2 weeks. Patients with hepatocellular carcinoma, melanoma, renal cell or head and neck cancer made up the dose-escalation patients. Points from the study as a whole: Among T cells, CD8+ cells averaged more expanded clones than CD4+ cells.

Sequenced by immunoSEQ multiplex PCR; TCRdb stores in-frame clones only, minus some. Of 100,000 or so clones listed, 90% are singletons. The sequencing used CD4+ or CD8+ T cells sorted from blood, collected in a trial of the OX40 agonist ivuxolimab. This sequence was found in an adult with an advanced solid tumor such as melanoma, head and neck, liver or kidney cancer.

As DNA, the CDR3 is TGCGCCAGCAGCTTGGGGAGGGGCGAGCAGTACTTC. Translation gives CASSLGRGEQYF. This chain links TRBV5-1 with TRBJ2-7; the D gene is possibly TRBD2 (6 bases). Trimming pared 0 bases from V and 6 bases from J, leaving 7 bases between. CDR1 and CDR2 (germline): SGHRS, YFSETQ. The CDR3 loop spans 12 amino acids. Full variable domain (outside the CDR3, taken from reference TRBV5-1 and TRBJ2-7): KAGVTQTPRYLIKTRGQQVTLSCSPISGHRSVSWYQQTPGQGLQFLFEYFSETQRNKGNFPGRFSGRQFSNSRSEMNVSTLELGDSALYLCASSLGRGEQYFGPGTRLTVT.